What follows is one T cell receptor beta chain and its context. Its antigen remains unidentified. Germline lookup yields CDR1 SGHVS and CDR2 FQNEAQ. Trimming removed 5 bases from V and 10 bases from J, with 24 bases in between. CDR3 length equals 16 residues. Amplification yielded TCR beta CDR3 regions, with RNA transcripts as the source. HTBI primers drove first-round RT-PCR of the TCR CDR3. Via MiXCR, TCRdb re-called the multiplex PCR reads, giving one row per CDR3 protein. The sample yields approximately 530,000 distinct CDR3 sequences, over 15% seen once. Reasons for excluding patients were uncontrolled infection, other autoimmune disease, pregnancy or lactation. Out of approximately 10 ml of fresh peripheral blood came the PBMCs. These data are taken from a study of T cells in Graves' hyperthyroidism and ophthalmopathy. Broader study findings: Among thyroid clonotypes expanded above 0.001, most also appeared in blood. Ophthalmopathy was told apart from stable hyperthyroidism by a 13 V-J model.

The material sequenced was blood. The source is a woman younger than 35 with Graves' hyperthyroidism. The chain employs TRBV7-8 and TRBJ2-1, with D tentatively TRBD1 or TRBD2 (5 bases each). The CDR3 DNA is TGTGCCAGCAGCCAGGCCCCTCGGGGCCGGCGCGTGGAGCAGTTCTTC. Translated, it gives CASSQAPRGRRVEQFF.